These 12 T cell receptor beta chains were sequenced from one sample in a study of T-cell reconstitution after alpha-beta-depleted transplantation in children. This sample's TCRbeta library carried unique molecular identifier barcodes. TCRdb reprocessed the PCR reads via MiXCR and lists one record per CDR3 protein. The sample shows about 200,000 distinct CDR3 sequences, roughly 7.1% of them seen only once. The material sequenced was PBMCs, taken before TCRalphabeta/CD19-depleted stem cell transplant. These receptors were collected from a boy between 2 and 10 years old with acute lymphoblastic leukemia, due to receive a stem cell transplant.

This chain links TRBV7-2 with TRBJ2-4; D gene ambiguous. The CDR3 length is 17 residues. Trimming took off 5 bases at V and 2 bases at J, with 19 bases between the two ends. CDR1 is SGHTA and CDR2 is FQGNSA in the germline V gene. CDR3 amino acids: CASSPIFGLGTKNIQYF. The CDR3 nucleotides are TGTGCCAGCAGCCCTATTTTCGGCCTGGGTACCAAAAACATTCAGTACTTC.

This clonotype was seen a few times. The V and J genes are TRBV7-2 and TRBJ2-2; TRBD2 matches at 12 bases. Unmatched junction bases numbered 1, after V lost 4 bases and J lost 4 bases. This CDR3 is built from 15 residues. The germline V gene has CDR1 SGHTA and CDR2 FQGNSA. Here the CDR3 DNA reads TGTGCCAGCAGCTGGGGACTAGCGGGCACCGGGGAGCTGTTTTTT. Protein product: CASSWGLAGTGELFF.

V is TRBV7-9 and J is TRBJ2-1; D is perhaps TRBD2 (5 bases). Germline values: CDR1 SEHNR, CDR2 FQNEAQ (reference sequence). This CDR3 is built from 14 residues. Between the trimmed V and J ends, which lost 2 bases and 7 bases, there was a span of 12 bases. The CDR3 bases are TGTGCCAGCAGCTTAAGCGAGGGCCTAAATGAGCAGTTCTTC. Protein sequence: CASSLSEGLNEQFF.

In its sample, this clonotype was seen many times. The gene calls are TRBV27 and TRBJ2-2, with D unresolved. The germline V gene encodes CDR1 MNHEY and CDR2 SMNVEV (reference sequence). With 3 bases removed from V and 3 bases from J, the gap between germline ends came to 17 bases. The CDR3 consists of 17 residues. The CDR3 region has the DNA TGTGCCAGCAGTTTGAGTTTGGCAGAATTTTACACCGGGGAGCTGTTTTTT. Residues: CASSLSLAEFYTGELFF.

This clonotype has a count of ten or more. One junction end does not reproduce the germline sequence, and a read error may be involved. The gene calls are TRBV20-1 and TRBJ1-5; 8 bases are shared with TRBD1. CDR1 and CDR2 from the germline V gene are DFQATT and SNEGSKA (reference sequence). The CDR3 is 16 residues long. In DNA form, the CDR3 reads TGCAGTGTTAGAAGTGAGGGGCAGGGGGCTACTCAGCCCCAGCATTTT. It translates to CSVRSEGQGATQPQHF.

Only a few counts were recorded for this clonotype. CDR3 coding DNA: TGCGCCAGCGGACAGGGGCAAGAGACCCAGTACTTC. Residues: CASGQGQETQYF. V and J are TRBV5-1 and TRBJ2-5, with 9 bases that match TRBD1. The CDR3 has 12 amino acids. Looked up from germline, CDR1 is SGHRS and CDR2 is YFSETQ. After removal of 7 bases from V and 2 bases from J, the junction contained 0 bases not matched to a gene.

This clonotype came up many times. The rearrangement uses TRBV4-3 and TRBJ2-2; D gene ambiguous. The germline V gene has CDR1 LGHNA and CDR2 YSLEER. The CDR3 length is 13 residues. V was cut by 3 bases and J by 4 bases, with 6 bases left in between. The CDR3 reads CASSHPSTGELFF. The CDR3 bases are TGCGCCAGCAGCCACCCCTCCACCGGGGAGCTGTTTTTT.

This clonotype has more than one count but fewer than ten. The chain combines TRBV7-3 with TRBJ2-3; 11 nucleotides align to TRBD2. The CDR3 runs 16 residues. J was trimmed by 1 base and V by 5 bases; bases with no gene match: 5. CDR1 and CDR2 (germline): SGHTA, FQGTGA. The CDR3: CASSLLAGGGTDTQYF. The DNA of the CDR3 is TGTGCCAGCAGCCTTCTAGCGGGGGGAGGCACAGATACGCAGTATTTT.

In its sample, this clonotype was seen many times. The CDR3 DNA follows: TGCAGTGCTAGTATTGTCGCGGCTGGGGCCAACGTCCTGACTTTC. Protein sequence: CSASIVAAGANVLTF. The rearrangement links TRBV20-1 to TRBJ2-6; no reliable D call. Germline CDR1 reads DFQATT; CDR2 reads SNEGSKA (reference sequence). This CDR3 has 15 amino acids. Trimming left V 3 bases short and J 2 bases short, with 11 bases between.

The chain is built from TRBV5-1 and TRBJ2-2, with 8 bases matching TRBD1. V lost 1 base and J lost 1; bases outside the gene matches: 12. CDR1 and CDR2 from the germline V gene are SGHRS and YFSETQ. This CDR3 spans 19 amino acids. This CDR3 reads CASSLFSRGQGRNTGELFF. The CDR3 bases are TGCGCCAGCAGCTTGTTTTCACGCGGACAGGGTAGGAACACCGGGGAGCTGTTTTTT.

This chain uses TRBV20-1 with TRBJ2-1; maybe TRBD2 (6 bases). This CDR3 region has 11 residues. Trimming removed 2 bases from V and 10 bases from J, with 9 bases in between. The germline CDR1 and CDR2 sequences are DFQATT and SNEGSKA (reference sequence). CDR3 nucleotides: TGCAGTGCTAGATCGCGGGGAGAGCAGTTCTTC. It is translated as CSARSRGEQFF.

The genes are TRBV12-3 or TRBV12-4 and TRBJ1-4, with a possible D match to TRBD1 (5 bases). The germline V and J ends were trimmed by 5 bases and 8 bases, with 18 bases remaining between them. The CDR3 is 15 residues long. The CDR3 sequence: CASSPTPNWGEKLFF. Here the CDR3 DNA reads TGTGCCAGCAGTCCGACACCCAACTGGGGGGAAAAACTGTTTTTT.